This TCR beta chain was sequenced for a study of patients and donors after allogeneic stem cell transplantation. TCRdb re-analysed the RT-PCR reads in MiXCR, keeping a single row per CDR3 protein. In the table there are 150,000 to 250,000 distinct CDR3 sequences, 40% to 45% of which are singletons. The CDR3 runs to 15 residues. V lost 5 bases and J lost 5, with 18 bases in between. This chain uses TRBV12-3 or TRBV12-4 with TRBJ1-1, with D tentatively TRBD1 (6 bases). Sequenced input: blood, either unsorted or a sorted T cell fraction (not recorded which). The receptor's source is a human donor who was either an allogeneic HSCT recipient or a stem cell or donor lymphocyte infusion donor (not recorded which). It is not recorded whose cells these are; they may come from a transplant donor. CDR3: CASSPGAGKGTEAFF. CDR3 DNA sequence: TGTGCCAGCAGTCCAGGGGCAGGGAAGGGGACTGAAGCTTTCTTT.